These 19 T cell receptor beta chains were all obtained from the same sample, sequenced in a study of T cell responses to AZD1222 COVID-19 vaccine. TCRdb keeps only in-frame clones here, not all; method: immunoSEQ multiplex PCR. The sample shows 65,000 to 70,000 clones, approximately 87% of them seen only once. The specimen was peripheral blood, collected 28 days after the second AZD1222 dose. All receptors come from an adult who received the AZD1222 COVID-19 vaccine.

V usage is TRBV7-2 and J usage is TRBJ2-2; D is ambiguous. Per germline, CDR1 SGHTA and CDR2 FQGNSA. CDR3 length: 14 amino acids. The germline V and J ends were trimmed by 4 bases and 8 bases, with 14 bases remaining between them. The CDR3 nucleotides read TGTGCCAGCAGCTCCCCTTCGCGCATGGGGGAGCTGTTTTTT. It encodes CASSSPSRMGELFF. Based on the CDR3 plus reference TRBV7-2 and TRBJ2-2, the full variable domain is GAGVSQSPSNKVTEKGKDVELRCDPISGHTALYWYRQSLGQGLEFLIYFQGNSAPDKSGLPSDRFSAERTGGSVSTLTIQRTQQEDSAVYLCASSSPSRMGELFFGEGSRLTVL.

This clone has just one count. The chain is built from TRBV18 and TRBJ1-4; 8 bases agree with TRBD1. Trimming took 2 bases from V and 8 from J; bases not matched to a gene: 10. Per germline, CDR1 KGHSH and CDR2 LQKENI. The CDR3 extends over 16 amino acids. The CDR3 sequence is CASSPTPQGAREKLFF. The CDR3 DNA reads TGTGCCAGCTCACCAACCCCCCAGGGGGCACGGGAAAAACTGTTTTTT.

The chain joins TRBV4-1 to TRBJ2-7; TRBD1 is a possible D gene (6 bases). Looked up from germline, CDR1 is MGHRA and CDR2 is YSYEKL. Trimming removed 5 bases at V and 1 base at J, with 15 bases between. This CDR3 contains 15 residues. The CDR3 region has the DNA TGCGCCAGCAGCATCCAGACAGGCCCATCCTACGAGCAGTACTTC. This gives the protein CASSIQTGPSYEQYF.

This clone was seen more than once but under ten times. This sequence joins TRBV2 and TRBJ1-6, with 8 bases identical to TRBD1. Looked up from germline, CDR1 is SNHLY and CDR2 is FYNNEI. CDR3 length equals 13 residues. V dropped 10 bases and J dropped 7; count of bases not matched to a gene: 6. This chain's CDR3 is CATRTGRNSPLHF. CDR3 bases: TGTGCCACCAGGACAGGGAGGAATTCACCCCTCCACTTT.

The chain is built from TRBV27 and TRBJ1-6; 7 nucleotides align to TRBD1. V gave up 6 bases and J gave up 7 bases; unmatched junction bases: 0. There are 12 residues in the CDR3. CDR1 is MNHEY, CDR2 SMNVEV, per germline (reference sequence). CDR3 loop: CASRTGNSPLHF. In DNA, the CDR3 is TGTGCCAGCAGGACAGGGAATTCACCCCTCCACTTT.

The DNA of the CDR3 is TGTGCCAGCAGCCAAAGGTTCATGAACACTGAAGCTTTCTTT. Its translation is CASSQRFMNTEAFF. The chain is built from TRBV11-1 and TRBJ1-1; D call uncertain. The V end lost 5 bases, the J end lost 0 bases, and 10 bases lay between the germline ends. This CDR3 comprises 14 residues. Per the germline V gene, CDR1 is SGHAT and CDR2 is FQDESV (reference sequence).

The V and J genes are TRBV12-3 or TRBV12-4 and TRBJ1-2; D not resolved. The CDR3 contains 13 residues. The V gene lost 6 bases and the J gene lost 8 bases, with 16 bases spanning the gap. CDR3 loop: CASSLTSLWGYTF. The CDR3 DNA sequence: TGTGCCAGCAGCCTGACATCTCTATGGGGCTACACCTTC.

The V and J genes are TRBV5-6 and TRBJ2-1; D is undetermined. This CDR3 is 14 amino acids long. The germline V gene has CDR1 SGHDT and CDR2 YYEEEE. V dropped 1 base and J dropped 2 bases, with 7 bases sitting between them. Here the CDR3 DNA reads TGTGCCAGCAGCTTGTATACGGCCTACAATGAGCAGTTCTTC. The encoded protein is CASSLYTAYNEQFF.

The J gene is TRBJ1-2, the V gene TRBV19; tentative D call: TRBD1 (5 bases). This CDR3 is 12 amino acids long. V gave up 5 bases and J gave up 7 bases, with 11 bases separating them. Germline V gives CDR1 LNHDA, CDR2 SQIVND (reference sequence). DNA for the CDR3: TGTGCCAGTAGTCAGGGCTTTGGTGGCTACACCTTC. It is translated as CASSQGFGGYTF.

J is TRBJ1-1 and V is TRBV5-6, with 8 positions matching TRBD1. The length of the CDR3 is 12 residues. Germline V gene data show CDR1 as SGHDT and CDR2 as YYEEEE. Trimming took 0 bases from V and 14 from J; bases not matched to a gene: 6. Written as DNA, the CDR3 is TGTGCCAGCAGCTTGGGTTCAGGGGGCGAATTCTTT. This encodes CASSLGSGGEFF.

The V and J genes are TRBV9 and TRBJ2-5; D unresolved. Trimming took off 3 bases at V and 4 bases at J, with 4 bases between the two ends. Germline V gene data show CDR1 as SGDLS and CDR2 as YYNGEE. This CDR3 has 11 residues. The CDR3 DNA is TGTGCCAGCAGCGATCTAGAGACCCAGTACTTC. Translation: CASSDLETQYF.

This clone was observed once. The chain joins TRBV9 to TRBJ2-3; D is undetermined. Germline V gene lookup returns CDR1 SGDLS and CDR2 YYNGEE. This CDR3 comprises 16 residues. Trimming shortened V by 3 bases and J by 0 bases, and 14 bases separated the two germline ends. The CDR3 DNA reads TGTGCCAGCAGCGACGGGTTCTTCTCTAGCACAGATACGCAGTATTTT. It encodes CASSDGFFSSTDTQYF. The full variable domain, completed using reference TRBV9 and TRBJ2-3, is DSGVTQTPKHLITATGQRVTLRCSPRSGDLSVYWYQQSLDQGLQFLIQYYNGEERAKGNILERFSAQQFPDLHSELNLSSLELGDSALYFCASSDGFFSSTDTQYFGPGTRLTVL.

This chain connects TRBV7-6 to TRBJ2-2; 7 positions agree with TRBD2. The germline V gene has CDR1 SGHVS and CDR2 FNYEAQ. V lost 4 bases to trimming and J lost 6 bases; unmatched junction nucleotides: 8. The CDR3 runs 15 residues. The CDR3 DNA follows: TGTGCCAGCAGCTCCCTGGGGGGGGTGCCCGGGGAGCTGTTTTTT. Amino acid sequence: CASSSLGGVPGELFF.

The CDR3 sequence is CASSLPGQGGRGQYF. The CDR3 nucleotides read TGTGCCAGCAGTTTACCGGGACAGGGGGGTAGAGGCCAGTACTTC. The chain employs TRBV7-8 and TRBJ2-5; 11 bases agree with TRBD1. After removal of 6 bases from V and 10 bases from J, the junction contained 13 bases not matched to a gene. Per the germline V gene, CDR1 is SGHVS and CDR2 is FQNEAQ. The CDR3 totals 15 residues.

The gene calls are TRBV10-3 and TRBJ1-1, with D unresolved. In germline, CDR1 is ENHRY, CDR2 SYGVKD. This CDR3 has 14 amino acids. V was shortened by 11 bases and J by 4 bases, with 20 bases between the two germline ends. The CDR3 region is CASGDGSLATEAFF. CDR3 DNA: TGTGCCTCCGGGGATGGATCTTTGGCCACTGAAGCTTTCTTT.

The chain uses TRBV25-1 and TRBJ2-3, with D hard to call. Germline V gives CDR1 MGHDK, CDR2 SYGVNS. The length of the CDR3 is 12 residues. V lost 2 bases to trimming and J lost 3 bases, with 3 bases between them. The CDR3 DNA reads TGTGCCAGCAGTGAAAGTACAGATACGCAGTATTTT. Protein: CASSESTDTQYF.

The gene calls are TRBV23-1 and TRBJ1-6; D is ambiguous. TRBV23-1 is noted as an ORF with a role that remains uncertain. The V end lost 6 bases, the J end lost 0 bases, and 6 bases lay between the germline ends. The CDR3 length is 14 residues. This CDR3 is CASRPSSYNSPLHF. In nucleotides, the CDR3 is TGCGCCAGCAGACCGAGCTCCTATAATTCACCCCTCCACTTT.

The chain combines TRBV19 with TRBJ1-2, with 8 bases lining up with TRBD1. From germline, CDR1 is LNHDA and CDR2 SQIVND (reference sequence). This CDR3 is 16 amino acids long. With V trimmed by 0 bases and J by 2 bases, 5 bases remained unmatched. The CDR3 DNA is TGTGCCAGTAGTATAGAAACCGGGACAGGAAACTATGGCTACACCTTC. The encoded protein is CASSIETGTGNYGYTF.

This chain joins TRBV27 and TRBJ2-6, with 11 bases lining up with TRBD1. The CDR3 length is 18 residues. V lost 1 base and J lost 2; bases outside the gene matches: 4. Looked up from germline, CDR1 is MNHEY and CDR2 is SMNVEV (reference sequence). Here the CDR3 DNA reads TGTGCCAGCAGTTTATACTGGACAGGGGGCGCTGGGGCCAACGTCCTGACTTTC. It translates to CASSLYWTGGAGANVLTF. The full variable domain, completed using reference TRBV27 and TRBJ2-6, is EAQVTQNPRYLITVTGKKLTVTCSQNMNHEYMSWYRQDPGLGLRQIYYSMNVEVTDKGDVPEGYKVSRKEKRNFPLILESPSPNQTSLYFCASSLYWTGGAGANVLTFGAGSRLTVL.